The 2 T cell receptor beta chains reported below all come from one sample, sequenced in a study of blood T cells in healthy people across ages (dated by TCRdb to between 2014 and 2017). The method behind the library was 5' RACE. TCRdb names Illumina HiSeq 2500 as the instrument used. A second PCR of roughly 7 to 11 cycles was performed with a sample-barcoded 5' primer and a J-beta primer mix. Using fastp at Q25 and MiXCR, TCRdb reprocessed the public reads and kept productive beta chains. Each CDR3 protein gets just one entry, which takes the most common genes and DNA from the rows behind it. The sample records around 710,000 distinct CDR3 sequences, approximately 39% of which are singletons. The top ten clonotypes cover 20% to 25% of the sample. Material for sequencing was blood. The receptor set was obtained from a woman between 55 and 75 years old in good health.

This clonotype was picked up a small number of times. The rearrangement uses TRBV20-1 and TRBJ2-4; D not certain. The V end was cut by 2 bases, the J end by 1 base, with 12 bases between. This CDR3 region has 15 residues. The germline V gene encodes CDR1 DFQATT and CDR2 SNEGSKA (reference sequence). The CDR3 spells CSARNSRDAKNIQYF. In DNA form, the CDR3 reads TGCAGTGCTAGAAATAGTCGCGACGCCAAAAACATTCAGTACTTC.

Note on this clonotype: At one boundary the junction diverges from the germline segment, which might be a read error. The chain links TRBV7-2 to TRBJ2-7, with TRBD1 matching 8 bases. Germline CDR1 SGHTA, CDR2 FQGNSA. This CDR3 spans 14 amino acids. The DNA for the CDR3 is TGTGCCGGCAGCCCCGGACAGGGTCCCTACGAGCAGTACTTC. This gives the protein CAGSPGQGPYEQYF.